These T cell receptor beta chains were read from a single sample in a study of OX40 agonist ivuxolimab in advanced cancers. Sequenced by immunoSEQ multiplex PCR; TCRdb stores in-frame clones only, minus some. The sample has approximately 68,000 clones; around nine tenths are singletons. The source was CD4+ or CD8+ T cells sorted from blood, collected in a trial of the OX40 agonist ivuxolimab. These TCRs come from an adult with an advanced solid tumor such as melanoma, head and neck, liver or kidney cancer. Both conserved end residues are part of each CDR3. A D gene is named only where the DNA matches it firmly. Part of the rows lack a size; the others show once, few, many or a class for expanded clones.

cdr3_nt: TGTGCCAGCACTGGCAGGCGGTCCTCCTCTGGAAACACCATATATTTT; cdr3_aa: CASTGRRSSSGNTIYF; d_call: NA; clone_size: NA; v_call: TRBV19; j_call: TRBJ1-3
cdr3_nt: TGTGCCAGCAGCCTCAGGACAGTCCATGGCTACACCTTC; cdr3_aa: CASSLRTVHGYTF; d_call: NA; clone_size: NA; v_call: TRBV11-2; j_call: TRBJ1-2
cdr3_nt: TGTGCCAGCAGCTCAAACAATATGAACACTGAAGCTTTCTTT; cdr3_aa: CASSSNNMNTEAFF; d_call: NA; clone_size: NA; v_call: TRBV5-6; j_call: TRBJ1-1
cdr3_nt: TGTGCCAGCAGCAAAGACAGGCTCGACACTGAAGCTTTCTTT; cdr3_aa: CASSKDRLDTEAFF; d_call: NA; clone_size: NA; v_call: TRBV7-2; j_call: TRBJ1-1
cdr3_nt: TGTGCCAGCAGCACTGACAAGAACACTGAAGCTTTCTTT; cdr3_aa: CASSTDKNTEAFF; d_call: NA; clone_size: NA; v_call: TRBV7-3; j_call: TRBJ1-1
cdr3_nt: TGTGCCAGCAGGCCACAGGGGAGCGACAATGAGCAGTTCTTC; cdr3_aa: CASRPQGSDNEQFF; d_call: TRBD1; clone_size: NA; v_call: TRBV5-4; j_call: TRBJ2-1
cdr3_nt: TGTGCCAGCAGCGGGACAGCGGTGGAGACCCAGTACTTC; cdr3_aa: CASSGTAVETQYF; d_call: TRBD1; clone_size: NA; v_call: TRBV11-1; j_call: TRBJ2-5
cdr3_nt: TGTGCCAGCAGCGTAGACAGGGCCCTGCTTGGCTACACCTTC; cdr3_aa: CASSVDRALLGYTF; d_call: TRBD1; clone_size: NA; v_call: TRBV7-9; j_call: TRBJ1-2
cdr3_nt: TGTGCCAGCAAGAGGGGACAGTCTGGAAACACCATATATTTT; cdr3_aa: CASKRGQSGNTIYF; d_call: TRBD1; clone_size: NA; v_call: TRBV6-6; j_call: TRBJ1-3
cdr3_nt: TGTGCCAGCAGCCCCCCGACGGGGGAGCAGTTCTTC; cdr3_aa: CASSPPTGEQFF; d_call: NA; clone_size: NA; v_call: TRBV7-3; j_call: TRBJ2-1
cdr3_nt: TGTGCCAGCAGGGGAATTCAAGAGACCCAGTACTTC; cdr3_aa: CASRGIQETQYF; d_call: NA; clone_size: NA; v_call: TRBV6-1; j_call: TRBJ2-5
cdr3_nt: TGTGCCACCAGCAGAGTTGGCGGAGGGACCATGAACACTGAAGCTTTCTTT; cdr3_aa: CATSRVGGGTMNTEAFF; d_call: NA; clone_size: NA; v_call: TRBV15; j_call: TRBJ1-1
cdr3_nt: TGTGCCAGCAGTCTCGGGGGGGAGACCAATCAGCCCCAGCATTTT; cdr3_aa: CASSLGGETNQPQHF; d_call: NA; clone_size: NA; v_call: TRBV27; j_call: TRBJ1-5
cdr3_nt: TGTGCCAGTAGTATACCGGGACAGCGAAATCAGCCCCAGCATTTT; cdr3_aa: CASSIPGQRNQPQHF; d_call: TRBD1; clone_size: NA; v_call: TRBV19; j_call: TRBJ1-5
cdr3_nt: TGTGCCAGCAGTGGTAGGACGGGACAGGGGCCTTTAGCCAAAAACATTCAGTACTTC; cdr3_aa: CASSGRTGQGPLAKNIQYF; d_call: TRBD1; clone_size: NA; v_call: TRBV2; j_call: TRBJ2-4
cdr3_nt: TGTGCCAGCAGCTTGCGCAGGGGGCAGTTGAATGAGCAGTTCTTC; cdr3_aa: CASSLRRGQLNEQFF; d_call: TRBD1; clone_size: NA; v_call: TRBV5-5; j_call: TRBJ2-1
cdr3_nt: TGTGCCAGCAGCCCCACACAGAATAAAGGACGGACACATAATTCACCCCTCCACTTT; cdr3_aa: CASSPTQNKGRTHNSPLHF; d_call: NA; clone_size: NA; v_call: TRBV4-2; j_call: TRBJ1-6
cdr3_nt: TGTGCCAGCAGTGAACGCACGAACCGCCAAGAGACCCAGTACTTC; cdr3_aa: CASSERTNRQETQYF; d_call: NA; clone_size: NA; v_call: TRBV6-1; j_call: TRBJ2-5
cdr3_nt: TGTGCCAGCAGCCAAGCTAGCGGGGGTACCGGGGAGCTGTTTTTT; cdr3_aa: CASSQASGGTGELFF; d_call: TRBD2; clone_size: few; v_call: TRBV14; j_call: TRBJ2-2
cdr3_nt: TGTGCCAGCAGCTATGGGGGGACGCAGCCCCAGCATTTT; cdr3_aa: CASSYGGTQPQHF; d_call: NA; clone_size: NA; v_call: TRBV7-2; j_call: TRBJ1-5
cdr3_nt: TGTGCCAGCAGCCGACGGCAGGGGCGTGATGGCTACACCTTC; cdr3_aa: CASSRRQGRDGYTF; d_call: NA; clone_size: few; v_call: TRBV5-8; j_call: TRBJ1-2
cdr3_nt: TGTGCCAGCAGCCCGACAGGGAACTATGGCTACACCTTC; cdr3_aa: CASSPTGNYGYTF; d_call: TRBD1; clone_size: few; v_call: TRBV7-2; j_call: TRBJ1-2
cdr3_nt: TGCGCCAGCACCCCAGGATTGGGGGGGGGAGAAAAACTGTTTTTT; cdr3_aa: CASTPGLGGGEKLFF; d_call: NA; clone_size: NA; v_call: TRBV5-1; j_call: TRBJ1-4
cdr3_nt: TGTGCCAGCAGATCGGACAGTTATAGCAATCAGCCCCAGCATTTT; cdr3_aa: CASRSDSYSNQPQHF; d_call: NA; clone_size: NA; v_call: TRBV6-5; j_call: TRBJ1-5
cdr3_nt: TGTGCCAGCAGCAAGGACAGGGGCACTGAAGCTTTCTTT; cdr3_aa: CASSKDRGTEAFF; d_call: TRBD1; clone_size: NA; v_call: TRBV7-6; j_call: TRBJ1-1
cdr3_nt: TGTGCCAGCAGTGAAGCCCGATCGGCCCAGGGTTATGAGCAGTTCTTC; cdr3_aa: CASSEARSAQGYEQFF; d_call: NA; clone_size: NA; v_call: TRBV2; j_call: TRBJ2-1
cdr3_nt: TGTGCCAGCAGCTTAACTGGAAACACCATATATTTT; cdr3_aa: CASSLTGNTIYF; d_call: NA; clone_size: NA; v_call: TRBV7-9; j_call: TRBJ1-3
cdr3_nt: TGTGCCAGCAGCGTGGGACAGAAGATGAACACTGAAGCTTTCTTT; cdr3_aa: CASSVGQKMNTEAFF; d_call: TRBD1; clone_size: NA; v_call: TRBV9; j_call: TRBJ1-1
cdr3_nt: TGTGCCAGCAGCGGGGGCTTGACAGGGTCCTACGAGCAGTACTTC; cdr3_aa: CASSGGLTGSYEQYF; d_call: TRBD1; clone_size: NA; v_call: TRBV9; j_call: TRBJ2-7
cdr3_nt: TGCAGTGCCCTGTCGAAGGGCGAGCAGTACTTC; cdr3_aa: CSALSKGEQYF; d_call: NA; clone_size: NA; v_call: TRBV20-1; j_call: TRBJ2-7
cdr3_nt: TGTGCCAGCAGCTCGGAGGTACGGGAGACCCAGTACTTC; cdr3_aa: CASSSEVRETQYF; d_call: NA; clone_size: NA; v_call: TRBV7-9; j_call: TRBJ2-5